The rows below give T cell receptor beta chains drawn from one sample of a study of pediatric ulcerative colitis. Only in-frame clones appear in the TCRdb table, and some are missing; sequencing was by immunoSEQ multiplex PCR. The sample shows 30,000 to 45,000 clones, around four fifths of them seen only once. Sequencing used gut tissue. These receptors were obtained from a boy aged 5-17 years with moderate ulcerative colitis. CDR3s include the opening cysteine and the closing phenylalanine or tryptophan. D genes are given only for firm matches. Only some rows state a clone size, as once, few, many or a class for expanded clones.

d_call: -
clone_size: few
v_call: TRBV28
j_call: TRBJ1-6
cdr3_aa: CASSRLSYGGYNSPLHF

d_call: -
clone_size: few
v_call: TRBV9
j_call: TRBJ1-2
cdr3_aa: CASSVVGAQDYGYTF

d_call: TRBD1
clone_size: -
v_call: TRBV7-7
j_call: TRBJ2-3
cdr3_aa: CASSLRQGGDTQYF

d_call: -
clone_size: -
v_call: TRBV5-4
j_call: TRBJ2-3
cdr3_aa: CASSTSTDTQYF

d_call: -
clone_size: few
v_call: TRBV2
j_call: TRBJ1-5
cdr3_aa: CASSEKSHPGGQPQHF

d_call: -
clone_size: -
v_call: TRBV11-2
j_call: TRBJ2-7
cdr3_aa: CASSLSWGPYEQYF

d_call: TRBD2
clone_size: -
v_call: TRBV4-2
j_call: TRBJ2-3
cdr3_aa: CASSQGELAGGPGTQYF

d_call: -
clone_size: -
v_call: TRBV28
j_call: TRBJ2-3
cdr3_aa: CASSPGSTDTQYF

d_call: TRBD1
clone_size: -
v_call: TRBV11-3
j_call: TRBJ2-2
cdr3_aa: CASSHGQGNTGELFF

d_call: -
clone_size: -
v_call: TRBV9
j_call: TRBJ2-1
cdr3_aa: CASSPRLGSGYNEQFF

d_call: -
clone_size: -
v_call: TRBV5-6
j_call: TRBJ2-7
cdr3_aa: CASSLEVTGDFSYEQYF

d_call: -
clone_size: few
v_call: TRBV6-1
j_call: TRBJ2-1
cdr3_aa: CASSEVGVSYNEQFF

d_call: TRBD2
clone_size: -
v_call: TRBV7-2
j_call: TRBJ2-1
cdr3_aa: CASSTRLAQQYSSYNEQFF

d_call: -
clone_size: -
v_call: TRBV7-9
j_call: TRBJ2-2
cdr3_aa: CASSFHTGNGGELFF

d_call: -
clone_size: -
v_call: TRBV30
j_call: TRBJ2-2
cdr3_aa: CAWTLNTGELFF

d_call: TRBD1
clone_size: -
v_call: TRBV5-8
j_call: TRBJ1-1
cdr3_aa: CASSLGTGGSRSTEAFF

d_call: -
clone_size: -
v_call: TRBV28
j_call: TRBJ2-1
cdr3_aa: CASSFGSAGDNEQFF

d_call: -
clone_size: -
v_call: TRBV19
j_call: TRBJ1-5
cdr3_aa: CASSITRIYSNQPQHF

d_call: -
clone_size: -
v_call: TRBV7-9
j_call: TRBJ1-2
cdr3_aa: CASSRDNNYGYTF

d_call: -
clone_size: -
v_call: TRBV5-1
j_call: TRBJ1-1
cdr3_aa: CASSFPRDGSFGTEAFF

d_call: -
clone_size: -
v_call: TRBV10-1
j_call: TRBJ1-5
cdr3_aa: CASSGGYQPQHF

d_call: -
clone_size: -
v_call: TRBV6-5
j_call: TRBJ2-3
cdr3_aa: CASYGQWGTDTQYF

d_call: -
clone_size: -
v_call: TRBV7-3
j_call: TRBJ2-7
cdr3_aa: CASSLGISYEQYF

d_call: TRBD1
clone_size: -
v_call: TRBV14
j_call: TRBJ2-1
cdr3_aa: CASSQARDRVNNEQFF

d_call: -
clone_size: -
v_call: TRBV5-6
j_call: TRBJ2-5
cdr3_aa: CASSLVVTGQETQYF

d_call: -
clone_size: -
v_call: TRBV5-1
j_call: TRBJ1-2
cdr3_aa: CASSLPLTDPRRYGYTF

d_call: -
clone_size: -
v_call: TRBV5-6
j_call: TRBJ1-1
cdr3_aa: CASSLVRGGEAFF

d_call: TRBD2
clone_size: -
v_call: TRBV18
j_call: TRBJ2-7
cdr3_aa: CASSPAGTSPYEQYF

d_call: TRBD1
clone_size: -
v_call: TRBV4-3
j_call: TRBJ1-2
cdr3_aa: CASSQDSTGEPDYGYTF

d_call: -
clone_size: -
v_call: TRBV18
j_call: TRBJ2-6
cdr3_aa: CASSPAGNSGANVLTF

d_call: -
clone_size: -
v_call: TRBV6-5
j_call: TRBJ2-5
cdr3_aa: CASSYKQGVVETQYF

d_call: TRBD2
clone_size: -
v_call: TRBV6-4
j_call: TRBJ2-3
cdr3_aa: CASSELAGVGDTQYF

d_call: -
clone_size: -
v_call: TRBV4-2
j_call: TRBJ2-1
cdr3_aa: CASSQGRGNPEGEQFF

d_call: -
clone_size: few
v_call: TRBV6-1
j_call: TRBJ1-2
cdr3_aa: CASSELQGGGYTF

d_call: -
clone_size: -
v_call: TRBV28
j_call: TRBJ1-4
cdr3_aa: CASSLILGPLGRPSPTNEKLFF

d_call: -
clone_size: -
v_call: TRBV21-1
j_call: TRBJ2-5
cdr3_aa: CASSRRGMIRETQYF

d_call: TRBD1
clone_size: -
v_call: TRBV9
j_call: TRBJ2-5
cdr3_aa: CASSVGRGRETQYF

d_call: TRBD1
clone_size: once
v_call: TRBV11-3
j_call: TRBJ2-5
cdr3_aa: CASSLGTGLGQETQYF

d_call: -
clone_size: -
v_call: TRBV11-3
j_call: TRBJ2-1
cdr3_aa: CASSENAPRSHEQFF

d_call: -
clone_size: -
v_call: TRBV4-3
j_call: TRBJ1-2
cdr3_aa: CASSQIGTVANYGYTF

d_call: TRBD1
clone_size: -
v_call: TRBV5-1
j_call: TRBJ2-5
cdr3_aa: CASSFQMTGREETQYF

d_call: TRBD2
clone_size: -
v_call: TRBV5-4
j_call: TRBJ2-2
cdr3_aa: CASSLTASGGPQELFF

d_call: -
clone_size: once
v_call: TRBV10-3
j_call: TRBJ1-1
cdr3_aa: CAISKEGGTEAFF

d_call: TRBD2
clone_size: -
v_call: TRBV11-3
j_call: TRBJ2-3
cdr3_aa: CASSLLAGPDTQYF

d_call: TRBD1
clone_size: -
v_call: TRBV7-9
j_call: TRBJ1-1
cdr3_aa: CASSLGQGTDTEAFF

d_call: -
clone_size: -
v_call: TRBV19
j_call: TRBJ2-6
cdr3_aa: CASSMVPGRVLSGANVLTF